Below are 12 T cell receptor beta chains sequenced from a single sample in a study of OX40 agonist ivuxolimab in advanced cancers. Sequenced by immunoSEQ multiplex PCR; TCRdb stores in-frame clones only, minus some. The sample has about 18,000 clones, about two thirds seen once; the top ten hold roughly a fifth. Sequencing was performed on CD4+ or CD8+ T cells sorted from blood, taken in a trial of the OX40 agonist ivuxolimab. The receptor set was obtained from an adult with an advanced solid tumor such as melanoma, head and neck, liver or kidney cancer.

This rearrangement joins TRBV6-5 to TRBJ2-1; D unclear. Trimming pared 2 bases from V and 3 bases from J, leaving 8 bases between. The germline V gene has CDR1 MNHEY and CDR2 SVGAGI. The CDR3 is made up of 14 amino acids. The CDR3 sequence is CASSYESGYNEQFF. The CDR3 DNA reads TGTGCCAGCAGTTACGAATCGGGCTACAATGAGCAGTTCTTC.

This clone has a handful of counts. J is TRBJ2-5 and V is TRBV19, with D perhaps TRBD1 (6 bases). This CDR3 is built from 15 residues. The germline V gene has CDR1 LNHDA and CDR2 SQIVND (reference sequence). V was cut by 8 bases and J by 5 bases, with 21 bases left in between. CDR3 loop: CASGDTLSQGETQYF. The CDR3 DNA follows: TGTGCCAGTGGGGACACATTATCTCAAGGGGAGACCCAGTACTTC.

V and J are TRBV28 and TRBJ2-5; D tentatively fits TRBD1 or TRBD2 (6 bases each). V lost 5 bases, J lost 4 bases, and 11 bases lay in between. CDR3 length: 13 amino acids. Germline loops: CDR1 MDHEN, CDR2 SYDVKM. Here the CDR3 reads CASSLGGPETQYF. Written as DNA, the CDR3 is TGTGCCAGCAGTCTGGGGGGCCCAGAGACCCAGTACTTC.

The chain combines TRBV2 with TRBJ1-2, with D hard to call. The CDR3 consists of 15 residues. Between the trimmed V and J ends, which lost 4 bases and 5 bases, there was a span of 17 bases. CDR1 is SNHLY, CDR2 FYNNEI, per germline. CDR3 in amino acids: CASSATQYSRYGYTF. In nucleotides, the CDR3 is TGTGCCAGCAGTGCTACACAGTACAGCCGATATGGCTACACCTTC. Using reference TRBV2 and TRBJ1-2 for the parts outside the CDR3, the full variable domain is EPEVTQTPSHQVTQMGQEVILRCVPISNHLYFYWYRQILGQKVEFLVSFYNNEISEKSEIFDDQFSVERPDGSNFTLKIRSTKLEDSAMYFCASSATQYSRYGYTFGSGTRLTVV.

This clone was observed a handful of times. The chain is built from TRBV27 and TRBJ1-6; D call uncertain. Between the trimmed V and J ends, which lost 5 bases and 4 bases, there was a span of 6 bases. The CDR3 runs to 13 residues. In germline, CDR1 is MNHEY, CDR2 SMNVEV (reference sequence). CDR3 in DNA: TGTGCCAGCAGTACAGTATATAATTCACCCCTCCACTTT. Translating gives CASSTVYNSPLHF.

The rearrangement links TRBV28 to TRBJ2-2, with D unresolved. Deletions cut 3 bases from V and 3 bases from J, with 5 bases between. There are 13 residues in the CDR3. Germline loops: CDR1 MDHEN, CDR2 SYDVKM. The CDR3 is CASSFPDTGELFF. In DNA form, the CDR3 reads TGTGCCAGCAGTTTCCCCGACACCGGGGAGCTGTTTTTT.

The chain couples TRBV5-1 to TRBJ1-2, with 9 bases matching TRBD1. Losses at the gene ends were 4 bases for V and 4 bases for J; bases not matched to a gene: 11. This CDR3 spans 16 amino acids. Germline assignment: CDR1 SGHRS and CDR2 YFSETQ. This CDR3 reads CASSQGQGSLFYGYTF. For the CDR3, the DNA is TGCGCCAGCAGCCAGGGACAGGGTAGCCTTTTCTATGGCTACACCTTC.

The V gene is TRBV2, the J gene TRBJ1-6, with 9 bases matching TRBD1. The CDR3 spans 15 residues. Germline loops: CDR1 SNHLY, CDR2 FYNNEI. The trim removed 3 bases at V and 7 bases at J, leaving 4 bases unmatched. The CDR3 DNA follows: TGTGCCAGCAGTGACGTCGACAGGGGGAATTCACCCCTCCACTTT. Translating gives CASSDVDRGNSPLHF.

This clone was recorded a few times. The genes are TRBV30 and TRBJ2-7; TRBD2 might be the D (6 bases). CDR3 size: 14 residues. Germline V lookup: CDR1 GTSNPN, CDR2 SVGIG (reference sequence). V lost 2 bases, J lost 1 base, and 12 bases lay in between. The DNA for the CDR3 is TGTGCCTGGAGTCTCATGGGGGGATCCTACGAGCAGTACTTC. Translating it yields CAWSLMGGSYEQYF.

The V gene is TRBV5-6, the J gene TRBJ1-2; 7 positions agree with TRBD1. The CDR3 length is 14 residues. Trimming cost V 1 base and J 4 bases; bases outside gene matches: 4. CDR1 is SGHDT and CDR2 is YYEEEE in the germline V gene. The CDR3 DNA sequence: TGTGCCAGCAGCTTGTGGGACAGTACCTATGGCTACACCTTC. It is translated as CASSLWDSTYGYTF.

On this clone itself: This same CDR3 is encoded by further DNA sequences in the sample. The gene calls are TRBV28 and TRBJ2-7; a possible D gene is TRBD2 (6 bases). Germline V gene sequence: CDR1 MDHEN, CDR2 SYDVKM. Trimming took off 4 bases at V and 6 bases at J, with 25 bases between the two ends. The CDR3 runs 17 residues. CDR3: CASSSPIPDSPEGEQYF. In DNA form, the CDR3 reads TGTGCCAGCAGTTCCCCTATCCCTGACAGCCCGGAGGGCGAGCAGTACTTC.

This chain joins TRBV27 and TRBJ1-2; TRBD1 might be the D (6 bases). Germline V gene lookup returns CDR1 MNHEY and CDR2 SMNVEV (reference sequence). The CDR3 contains 14 residues. Trimming cost V 2 bases and J 4 bases, with 11 bases left between them. The CDR3 protein is CASSLGGALYGYTF. CDR3 sequence (DNA): TGTGCCAGCAGTTTAGGGGGGGCCCTCTATGGCTACACCTTC.